Described below is a single T cell receptor beta chain sequence and its context. Germline lookup yields CDR1 SEHNR and CDR2 FQNEAQ (reference sequence). J was trimmed by 12 bases and V by 6 bases; bases with no gene match: 6. This CDR3 contains 13 residues. This sample was taken from a study of T cell repertoires in ileal Crohn's disease. Libraries were prepared by immunoSEQ multiplex PCR; TCRdb keeps only in-frame clonotypes and omits some of them. This table has roughly 14,000 clones, approximately 70% appearing once. The source is an adult with Crohn's disease. Sequenced input: ileal tissue. This chain joins TRBV7-9 and TRBJ1-6, with 9 bases aligning to TRBD1. The CDR3 is CASSLDRGEPLHF. In DNA form, the CDR3 reads TGTGCCAGCAGTCTGGACAGGGGCGAACCCCTCCACTTT.